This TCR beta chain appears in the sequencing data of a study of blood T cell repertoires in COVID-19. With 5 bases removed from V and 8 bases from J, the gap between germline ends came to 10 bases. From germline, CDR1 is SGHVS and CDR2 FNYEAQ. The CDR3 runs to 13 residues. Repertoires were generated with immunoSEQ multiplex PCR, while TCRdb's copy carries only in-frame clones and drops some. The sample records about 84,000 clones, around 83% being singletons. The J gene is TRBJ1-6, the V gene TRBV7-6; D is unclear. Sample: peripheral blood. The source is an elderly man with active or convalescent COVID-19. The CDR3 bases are TGTGCCAGCAGCCGGGGTGGGGATTCACCCCTCCACTTT. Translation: CASSRGGDSPLHF.